This section outlines one TCR beta chain sequence together with its context. Its antigen is not yet known. Base qualities are missing; no much larger clone stands one base away. Libraries were built with RT-PCR. This sample was sequenced with an Illumina HiSeq 2500. TCRdb cleaned the public reads at Q25 with fastp, built clones with MiXCR and kept in-frame beta chains. Each CDR3 protein appears once, grouped with its most common genes and DNA. The sample yields 150,000 to 200,000 distinct CDR3 sequences; approximately 12% were counted once. The ten top clones hold about 29% of the sample. This specimen belongs to a study of response to subunit inactivated influenza vaccine (dated by TCRdb to 2016 to 2018). About the investigation overall: To follow how T cells responded to a trivalent subunit inactivated influenza vaccine, the researchers relied on deep quantitative profiling of the T cell receptor repertoire. Broader findings and caveats from the paper: It was suggested by the authors that each seasonal influenza vaccination may recruit only a limited number of new T cells.

V is cut by 2 bases and J by 4 bases, and the space between the germline ends is 18 bases. The germline V gene provides CDR1 ENHRY and CDR2 SYGVKD. The CDR3 spans 16 residues, from the cysteine through the phenylalanine. Of the read, only the CDR3 DNA is kept; its 48 bases are in frame from base 1. The same sample was also studied in work on T cells expressing NK-cell markers. That second report states: TCR beta cDNA libraries were made by 5'RACE template switching that added a universal primer site and unique molecular identifiers. In sorted CD3+CD56+NKG2C+, CD3+CD56+NKG2C- and CD3+CD56-NKG2C+ T-cell subsets from roughly 8 donors, TCR beta-chain repertoires were profiled. Among the eight sequenced donors, only one was HCMV-seronegative, while the other seven were HCMV-seropositive. To restrict sorting to alphabetaTCR-expressing T cells, an anti-gammadeltaTCR antibody was added in several experiments. In roughly 6 donors, the dominant CD3+CD56+NKG2C+ clonotypes were found to rank among the top 10 CD8+ clonotypes and to make up roughly 1.0-7.5% of CD8+ T cells. Those dominant clonotypes were again the most abundant among CD3+CD56-NKG2C+ cells in a handful of donors, at roughly 25-60.1%. Whether the expanded NKG2C-expressing T cell clones were specific for HCMV antigens was left unclear. All eight donors whose samples were sequenced were randomly selected healthy volunteers, three of them men and five women. A commercial ELISA kit detecting HCMV-specific IgG in serum was used to determine HCMV serostatus. Peripheral blood mononuclear cells were isolated from blood by Ficoll density gradient centrifugation. CD4+ and CD8+ T cells were isolated from PBMC by magnetic immunoseparation with Miltenyi isolation kits. cDNA synthesis was primed from the TCR beta constant segment and was followed by two successive PCR amplification steps. Illumina HiSeq 2000/2500, MiSeq or NextSeq was used to sequence libraries as 2 x 150 bp reads. MIGEC handled demultiplexing of the reads and grouping by UMI, while MiTCR was used to assemble and quantify clonotypes. Only TCR cDNA sequences supported by at least two reads were kept to exclude erroneous sequences. Downstream repertoire analysis used the tcR package, and clonotypes were matched across fractions by CDR3 nucleotide sequence plus V segment. VDJmatch was used to annotate antigen specificity against VDJdb, with one amino acid substitution allowed in CDR3.

The chain links TRBV10-3 with TRBJ2-7, with the D gene uncertain. This clonotype originated in a man aged 45-65 years who received an inactivated influenza vaccine. Donor details come from another sample of the same person, matched by shared clones. Material: CD8+ T cells sorted from PBMCs, obtained approximately 13 days after vaccination. The base sequence is TGTGCCATCAGTGAGGGAGAGGATACCCTACTTTACGAGCAGTACTTC. This is translated as CAISEGEDTLLYEQYF.